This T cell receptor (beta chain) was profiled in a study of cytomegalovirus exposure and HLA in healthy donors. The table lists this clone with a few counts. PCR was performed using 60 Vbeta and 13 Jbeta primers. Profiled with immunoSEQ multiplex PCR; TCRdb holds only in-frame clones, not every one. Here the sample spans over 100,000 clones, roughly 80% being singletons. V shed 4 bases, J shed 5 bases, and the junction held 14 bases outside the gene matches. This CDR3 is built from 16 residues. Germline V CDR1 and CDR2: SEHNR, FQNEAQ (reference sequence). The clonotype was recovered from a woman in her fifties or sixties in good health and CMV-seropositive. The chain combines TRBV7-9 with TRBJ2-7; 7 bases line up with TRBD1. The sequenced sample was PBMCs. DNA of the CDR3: TGTGCCAGCAGCTCGACCTCGTCGGACAGGTTCCACGAGCAGTACTTC. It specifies CASSSTSSDRFHEQYF. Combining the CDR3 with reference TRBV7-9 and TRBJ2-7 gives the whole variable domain DTGVSQNPRHKITKRGQNVTFRCDPISEHNRLYWYRQTLGQGPEFLTYFQNEAQLEKSRLLSDRFSAERPKGSFSTLEIQRTEQGDSAMYLCASSSTSSDRFHEQYFGPGTRLTVT.